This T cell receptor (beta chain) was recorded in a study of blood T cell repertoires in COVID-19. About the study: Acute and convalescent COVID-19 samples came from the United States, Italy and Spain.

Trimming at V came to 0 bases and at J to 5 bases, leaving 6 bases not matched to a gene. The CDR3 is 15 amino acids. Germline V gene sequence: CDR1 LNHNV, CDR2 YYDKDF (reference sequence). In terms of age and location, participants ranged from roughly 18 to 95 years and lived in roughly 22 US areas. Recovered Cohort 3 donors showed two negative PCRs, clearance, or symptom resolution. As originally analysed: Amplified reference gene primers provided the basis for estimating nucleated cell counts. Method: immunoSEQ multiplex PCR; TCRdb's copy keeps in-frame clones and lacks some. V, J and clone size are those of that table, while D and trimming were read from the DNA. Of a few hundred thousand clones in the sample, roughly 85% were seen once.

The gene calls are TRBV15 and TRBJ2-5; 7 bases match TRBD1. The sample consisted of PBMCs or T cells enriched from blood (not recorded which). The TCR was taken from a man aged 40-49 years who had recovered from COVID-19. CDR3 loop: CATSRDRGGYETQYF. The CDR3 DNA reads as TGTGCCACCAGCAGAGATCGAGGGGGCTACGAGACCCAGTACTTC.